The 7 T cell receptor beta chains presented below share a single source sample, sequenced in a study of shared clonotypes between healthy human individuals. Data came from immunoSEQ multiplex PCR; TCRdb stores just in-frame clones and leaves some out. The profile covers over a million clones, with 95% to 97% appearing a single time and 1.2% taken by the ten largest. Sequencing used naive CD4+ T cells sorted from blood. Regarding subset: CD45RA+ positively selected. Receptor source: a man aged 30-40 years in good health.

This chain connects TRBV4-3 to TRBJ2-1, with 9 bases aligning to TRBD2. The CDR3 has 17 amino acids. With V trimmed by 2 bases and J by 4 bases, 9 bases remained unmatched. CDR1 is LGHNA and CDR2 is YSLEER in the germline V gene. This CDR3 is CASSQNGAGGLYNEQFF. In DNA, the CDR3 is TGCGCCAGCAGCCAAAATGGGGCGGGAGGGCTGTACAATGAGCAGTTCTTC.

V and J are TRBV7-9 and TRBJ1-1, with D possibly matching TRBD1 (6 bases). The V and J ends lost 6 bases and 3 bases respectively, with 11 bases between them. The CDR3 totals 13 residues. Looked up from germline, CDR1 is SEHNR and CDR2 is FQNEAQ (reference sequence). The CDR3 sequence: CASSSTGYTEAFF. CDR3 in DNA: TGTGCCAGCAGTTCTACAGGGTACACTGAAGCTTTCTTT.

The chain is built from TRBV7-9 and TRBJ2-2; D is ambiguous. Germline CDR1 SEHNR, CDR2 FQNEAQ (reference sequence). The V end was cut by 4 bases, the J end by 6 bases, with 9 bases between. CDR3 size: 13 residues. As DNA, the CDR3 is TGTGCCAGCAGCTCCGGGTCCCCCGGGGAGCTGTTTTTT. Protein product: CASSSGSPGELFF.

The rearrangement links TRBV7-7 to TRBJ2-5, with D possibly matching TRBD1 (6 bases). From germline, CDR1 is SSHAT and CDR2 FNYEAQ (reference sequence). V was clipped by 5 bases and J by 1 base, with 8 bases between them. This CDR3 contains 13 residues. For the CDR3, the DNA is TGTGCCAGCAGCCGGGACATCCAAGAGACCCAGTACTTC. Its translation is CASSRDIQETQYF.

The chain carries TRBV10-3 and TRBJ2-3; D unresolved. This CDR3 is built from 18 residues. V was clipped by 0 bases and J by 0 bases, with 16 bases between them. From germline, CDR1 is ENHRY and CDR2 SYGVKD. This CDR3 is CAISESKGTATSTDTQYF. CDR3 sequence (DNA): TGTGCCATCAGTGAGTCGAAGGGAACTGCTACTAGCACAGATACGCAGTATTTT.

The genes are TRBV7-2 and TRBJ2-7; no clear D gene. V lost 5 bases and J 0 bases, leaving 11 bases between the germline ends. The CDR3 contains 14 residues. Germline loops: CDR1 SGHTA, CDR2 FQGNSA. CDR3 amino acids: CASSPDGHSYEQYF. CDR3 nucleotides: TGTGCCAGCAGCCCCGACGGGCACTCCTACGAGCAGTACTTC.

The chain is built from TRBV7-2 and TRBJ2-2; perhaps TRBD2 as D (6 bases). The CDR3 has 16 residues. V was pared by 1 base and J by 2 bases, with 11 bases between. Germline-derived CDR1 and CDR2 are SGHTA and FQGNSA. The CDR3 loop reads CASSLGRGVNTGELFF. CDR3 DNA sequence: TGTGCCAGCAGCTTAGGACGCGGGGTTAACACCGGGGAGCTGTTTTTT.